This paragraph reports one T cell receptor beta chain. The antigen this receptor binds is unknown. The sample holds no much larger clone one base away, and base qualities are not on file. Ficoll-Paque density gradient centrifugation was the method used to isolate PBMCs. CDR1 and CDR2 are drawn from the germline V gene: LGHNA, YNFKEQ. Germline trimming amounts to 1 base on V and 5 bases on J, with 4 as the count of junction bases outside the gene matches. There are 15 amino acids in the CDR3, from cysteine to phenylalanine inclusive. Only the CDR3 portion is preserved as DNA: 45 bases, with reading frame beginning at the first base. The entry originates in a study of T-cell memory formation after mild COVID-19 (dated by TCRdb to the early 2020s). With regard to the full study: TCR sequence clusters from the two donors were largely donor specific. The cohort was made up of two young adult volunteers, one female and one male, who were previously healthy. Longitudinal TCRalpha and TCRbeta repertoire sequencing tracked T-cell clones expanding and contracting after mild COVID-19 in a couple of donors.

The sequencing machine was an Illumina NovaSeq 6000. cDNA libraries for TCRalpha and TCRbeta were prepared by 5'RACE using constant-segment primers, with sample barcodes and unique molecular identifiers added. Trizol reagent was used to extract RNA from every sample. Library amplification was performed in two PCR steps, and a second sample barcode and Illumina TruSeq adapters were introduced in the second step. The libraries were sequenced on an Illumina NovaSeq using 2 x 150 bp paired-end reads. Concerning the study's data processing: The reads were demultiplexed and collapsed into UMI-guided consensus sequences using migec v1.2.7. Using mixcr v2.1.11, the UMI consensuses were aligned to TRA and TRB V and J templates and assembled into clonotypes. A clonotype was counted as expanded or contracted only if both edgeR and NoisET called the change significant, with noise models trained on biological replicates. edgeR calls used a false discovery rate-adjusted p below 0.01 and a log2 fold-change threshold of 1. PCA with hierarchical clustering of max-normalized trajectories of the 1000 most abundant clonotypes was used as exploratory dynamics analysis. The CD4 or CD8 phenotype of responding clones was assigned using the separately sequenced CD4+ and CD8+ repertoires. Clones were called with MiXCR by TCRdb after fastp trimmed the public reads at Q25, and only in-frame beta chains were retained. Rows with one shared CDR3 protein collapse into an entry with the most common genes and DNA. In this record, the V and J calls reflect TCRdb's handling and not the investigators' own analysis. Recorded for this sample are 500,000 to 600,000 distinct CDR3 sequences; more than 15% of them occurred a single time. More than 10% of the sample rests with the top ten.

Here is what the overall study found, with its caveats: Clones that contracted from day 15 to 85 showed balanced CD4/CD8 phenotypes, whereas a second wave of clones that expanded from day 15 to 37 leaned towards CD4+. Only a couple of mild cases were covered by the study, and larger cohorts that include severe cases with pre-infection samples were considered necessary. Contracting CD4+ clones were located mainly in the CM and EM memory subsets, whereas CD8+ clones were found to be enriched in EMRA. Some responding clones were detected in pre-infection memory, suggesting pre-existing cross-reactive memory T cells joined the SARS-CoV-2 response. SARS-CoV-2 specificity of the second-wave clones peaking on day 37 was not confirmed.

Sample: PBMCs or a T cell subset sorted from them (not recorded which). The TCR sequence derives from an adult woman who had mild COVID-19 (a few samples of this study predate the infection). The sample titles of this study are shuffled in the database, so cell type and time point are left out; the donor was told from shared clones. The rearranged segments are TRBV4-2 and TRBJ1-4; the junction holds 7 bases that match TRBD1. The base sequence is TGTGCCAGCAGCCAAGTGGGACAGCGAAATGAAAAACTGTTTTTT. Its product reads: CASSQVGQRNEKLFF.